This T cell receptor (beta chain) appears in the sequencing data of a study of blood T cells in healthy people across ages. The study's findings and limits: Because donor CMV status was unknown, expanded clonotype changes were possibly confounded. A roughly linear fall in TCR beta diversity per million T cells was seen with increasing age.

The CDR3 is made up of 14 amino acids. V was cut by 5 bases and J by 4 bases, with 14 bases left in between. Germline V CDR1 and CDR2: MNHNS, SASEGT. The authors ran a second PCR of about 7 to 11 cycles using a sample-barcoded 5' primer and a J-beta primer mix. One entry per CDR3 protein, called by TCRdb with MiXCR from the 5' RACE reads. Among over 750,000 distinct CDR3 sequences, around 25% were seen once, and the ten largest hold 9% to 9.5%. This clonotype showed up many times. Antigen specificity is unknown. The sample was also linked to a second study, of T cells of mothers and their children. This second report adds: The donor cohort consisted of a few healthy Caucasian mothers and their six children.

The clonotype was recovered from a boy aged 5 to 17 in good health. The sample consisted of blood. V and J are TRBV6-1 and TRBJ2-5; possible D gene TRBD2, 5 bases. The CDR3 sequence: CASSKPGSSETQYF. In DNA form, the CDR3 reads TGTGCCAGCAGTAAACCGGGATCCTCAGAGACCCAGTACTTC.